This T cell receptor (beta chain) was captured in a study of regulatory T cells in long-lasting Graves disease. CDR3 size: 14 residues. In germline, CDR1 is MNHEY, CDR2 SVGEGT. As regards this clonotype: No antigen is known for it. A much larger clone is a single base away; this may be a read error.

Findings and limits, study-wide: What was studied was peripheral blood only, and not thyroid tissue. Favoring TRBV28, TRBJ1-2 and TRBJ2-5 was a feature seen in persistent disease.

Sequencing libraries for TCR beta were prepared with iRepertoire HTBI primers and Arm-PCR of CDR3 regions. TCRdb processed the multiplex PCR reads anew with MiXCR; each CDR3 protein has one entry. The table includes hundreds of thousands of distinct CDR3 sequences, around 20% detected once. As for time point: persistent/refractory GD, antithyroid drugs over 5 years with positive TRAb. Generation of the TCR library employed RNA extracted from PBMCs. The peripheral blood volume drawn was around 10 milliliters, and it was collected into EDTA tubes. This receptor was taken from a female donor with Graves disease. The chain is built from TRBV6-2 or TRBV6-3 and TRBJ2-7, with 8 bases fitting TRBD1. The specimen comprised peripheral blood mononuclear cells (PBMCs), sampled when the disease was refractory, from a patient treated with antithyroid drugs. CDR3 coding DNA: TGTGCCGGCAGTGCCGACAGGGGACCCTACGAGCAGTACTTC. Protein: CAGSADRGPYEQYF.